This T cell receptor beta chain was sequenced in a study of beta chain features in type 1 diabetes. Study-level background: Cell yields, gender and age were similar in healthy donors and patients.

This CDR3 has 15 residues. CDR1 is SGDLS and CDR2 is YYNGEE in the germline V gene. Trimming took off 1 base at V and 5 bases at J, with 15 bases between the two ends. Sequenced material consisted of expressed TCRB transcripts (all of the isolated RNA was reverse transcribed). Method: immunoSEQ multiplex PCR; TCRdb's copy keeps in-frame clones and lacks some. The sample records fewer than 450,000 clones, around an eighth being singletons. This clone came up once. Antigen specificity is unknown. The study, taken as a whole, reports: Significant though moderate, a shortening of TCRB CDR3s appeared in all four CD4+ subsets of Type 1 diabetes patients. Whether TCRB rearrangement is influenced by HLA type was left unresolved in this analysis.

This chain uses TRBV9 with TRBJ2-5; a possible D gene is TRBD2 (6 bases). This clonotype was obtained from a woman younger than 30 with type 1 diabetes. The sample was naive CD4+ T cells from blood. CDR3 DNA: TGTGCCAGCAGCGTATCCCCTAGCGCGACGGAGACCCAGTACTTC. As protein: CASSVSPSATETQYF.